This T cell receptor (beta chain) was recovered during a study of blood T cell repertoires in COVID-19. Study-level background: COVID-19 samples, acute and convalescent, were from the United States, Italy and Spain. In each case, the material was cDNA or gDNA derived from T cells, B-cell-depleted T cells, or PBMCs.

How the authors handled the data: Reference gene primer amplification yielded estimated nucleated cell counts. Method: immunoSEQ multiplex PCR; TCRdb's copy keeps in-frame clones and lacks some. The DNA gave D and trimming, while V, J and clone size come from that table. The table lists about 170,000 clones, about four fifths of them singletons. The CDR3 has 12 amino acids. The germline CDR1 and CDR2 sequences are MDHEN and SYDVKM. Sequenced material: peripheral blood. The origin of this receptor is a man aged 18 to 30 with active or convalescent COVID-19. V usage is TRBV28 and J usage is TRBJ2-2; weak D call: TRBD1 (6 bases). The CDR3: CGGGRPTGELFF. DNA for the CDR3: TGTGGAGGGGGACGCCCAACCGGGGAGCTGTTTTTT.